This TCR beta chain was recorded in a study of blood T cell repertoires in COVID-19. In the original analysis: Using reference gene primer amplification, nucleated cell counts were estimated. Assay: immunoSEQ multiplex PCR; the TCRdb copy retains only in-frame clones and omits some. That table furnishes V, J and clone size, whereas the DNA furnished D and trimming. The table has tens of thousands of clones, 65% to 85% seen once. The specimen was peripheral blood. The sequence came from a man aged 45-60 years with COVID-19, enrolled during active disease.

CDR3 nucleotides: TGTGCCAGCAGTCCTACACCAGGGGGCGTCGGAGAGCAGTACTTC. Translated, it gives CASSPTPGGVGEQYF. The chain joins TRBV6-5 to TRBJ2-7; TRBD1 aligns across 8 bases. Germline loops: CDR1 MNHEY, CDR2 SVGAGI. V lost 5 bases to trimming and J lost 7 bases; unmatched junction nucleotides: 13. The CDR3 length is 15 residues.